The sequence of this T cell receptor beta chain was determined in a study of cytomegalovirus exposure and HLA in healthy donors. The study, taken as a whole, reports: Rare sequences made up most TCRs, while some public TCRs were found in many donors. A later examination showed that TCR association rates differed by HLA locus, with DRB1 most and HLA-C fewest.

This CDR3 contains 16 residues. Germline V CDR1 and CDR2: SEHNR, FQNEAQ (reference sequence). V gave up 0 bases and J gave up 2 bases; unmatched junction bases: 1. PCR employed 60 Vbeta and 13 Jbeta primers. Authors' methods: Per a later analysis, the number of unique TCR beta chains was approximately 73 million, of which roughly 10 million were shared. Libraries were prepared by immunoSEQ multiplex PCR; TCRdb keeps only in-frame clonotypes and omits some of them. That table furnishes V, J and clone size, whereas the DNA furnished D and trimming. The sample holds roughly 50,000 clones. On this clone itself: Its antigen remains unknown.

The rearrangement uses TRBV7-9 and TRBJ2-1; TRBD1 matches at 10 bases. The clonotype comes from a middle-aged woman in good health and CMV-seronegative. Sequencing was carried out using PBMCs. CDR3 protein: CASSLAGTGAYNEQFF. The CDR3 coding sequence is TGTGCCAGCAGCTTAGCCGGGACAGGGGCCTACAATGAGCAGTTCTTC.